These T cell receptor beta chains were read from a single sample in a study of blood T cell repertoires in COVID-19. Sequencing used immunoSEQ multiplex PCR; TCRdb keeps in-frame clones, though not all of them. The table records about 25,000 clones, around 85% of them present only once. Sequencing was done on a sample of peripheral blood. The receptor set was obtained from a human donor with active COVID-19. The donor label of this sample is uncertain. The CDR3 runs from the conserved cysteine through the conserved F or W. A D gene is named only where the DNA matches it firmly. Size is stated for part of the rows, as once, few or many counts, or as a class when the clone is expanded.

D,V,J,size,DNA,CDR3
TRBD1,TRBV7-9,TRBJ2-7,.,TGTGCCAGCAGCTTAGTAACCCGGGACAGTGATTATTACGAGCAGTACTTC,CASSLVTRDSDYYEQYF
TRBD2,TRBV5-1,TRBJ2-1,.,TGCGCCAGCAGCCTGGGGGTGGGACTAGCCAACAATGAGCAGTTCTTC,CASSLGVGLANNEQFF
.,TRBV6-2/TRBV6-3,TRBJ2-1,.,TGTGCCAGCAGTAAATTTCGTCTAATCCCCTACAATGAGCAGTTCTTC,CASSKFRLIPYNEQFF
.,TRBV7-3,TRBJ2-3,.,TGTGCCAGCAGCCTGGTCGGCGGAGCGGGAGATACGCAGTATTTT,CASSLVGGAGDTQYF
TRBD2,TRBV6-1,TRBJ2-1,.,TGTGCCAGCAGTGAAGTTCGGGCTAGCGGAAGTAATGAGCAGTTCTTC,CASSEVRASGSNEQFF
TRBD1,TRBV4-2,TRBJ2-7,.,TGTGCCAGCAGCCAAGATGAATCGGGACAGGGTTTGGAGGAGCAGTACTTC,CASSQDESGQGLEEQYF
TRBD1,TRBV27,TRBJ1-5,once,TGTGCCAGCAGTTCGGATCCAGGGGGTAGAGGACAGCCCCAGCATTTT,CASSSDPGGRGQPQHF
TRBD1,TRBV5-1,TRBJ2-7,.,TGCGCCAGCAGCTTGGCACAGGGGAAGGGCGAGCAGTACTTC,CASSLAQGKGEQYF
TRBD1,TRBV7-2,TRBJ2-1,.,TGTGCCAGCAGCTTGGCGACAGGGAACGGGATATATGAGCAGTTCTTC,CASSLATGNGIYEQFF
.,TRBV7-8,TRBJ2-5,.,TGTGCCAGCGGACCAATAGCGAACCAAGAGACCCAGTACTTC,CASGPIANQETQYF
TRBD1,TRBV19,TRBJ1-1,.,TGTGCCAGTAGGGACAGGGACTACACTGAAGCTTTCTTT,CASRDRDYTEAFF
TRBD1,TRBV27,TRBJ1-1,few,TGTGCCAGCAGCGATTTGACAGGGACCTTGAACACTGAAGCTTTCTTT,CASSDLTGTLNTEAFF
TRBD2,TRBV27,TRBJ2-1,.,TGTGCCAGCAGTTTACTAGCGGGCCACAATGAGCAGTTCTTC,CASSLLAGHNEQFF
.,TRBV6-5,TRBJ2-7,.,TGTGCCAGCCGGGGAGGCGCCTACGAGCAGTACTTC,CASRGGAYEQYF
.,TRBV30,TRBJ2-5,.,TGTGCCTGGAGTGACCCGTACGGGGTCAGGAAGACCCAGTACTTC,CAWSDPYGVRKTQYF
.,TRBV5-1,TRBJ2-5,.,TGCGCCAGCAGCCCTCAAGCGGGCTCCTCAAGGGAGACCCAGTACTTC,CASSPQAGSSRETQYF
.,TRBV9,TRBJ1-3,.,TGTGCCAGCAGCGAGGACAGCTCTGGAAACACCATATATTTT,CASSEDSSGNTIYF
.,TRBV19,TRBJ2-7,.,TGTGCCAGTAGTATGCCGGGACAAAGGGACGAGCAGTACTTC,CASSMPGQRDEQYF
.,TRBV9,TRBJ1-2,.,TGTGCCAGCAGCGTAGGCAGGAATCTCTATGGCTACACCTTC,CASSVGRNLYGYTF
.,TRBV28,TRBJ1-5,.,TGTGCCAGCAGACTCAGCAATCAGCCCCAGCATTTT,CASRLSNQPQHF
.,TRBV6-5,TRBJ1-1,.,TGTGCCAGCACCTCAGAGAACACTGAAGCTTTCTTT,CASTSENTEAFF
.,TRBV5-1,TRBJ2-5,.,TGCGCCAGCAGCTTGAGCGTCGGGTGGGAGGAGACCCAGTACTTC,CASSLSVGWEETQYF
.,TRBV7-9,TRBJ2-5,.,TGTGCCAGCAGCTTAGGGGTAGGAGGGGAGACCCAGTACTTC,CASSLGVGGETQYF
.,TRBV4-1,TRBJ1-1,.,TGCGCCAGCAGCCAAGATGGATCAGGGATTGACACTGAAGCTTTCTTT,CASSQDGSGIDTEAFF
.,TRBV3-1/TRBV3-2,TRBJ2-5,.,TGTGCCAGCAGCCAACTAGGTAAAGAGACCCAGTACTTC,CASSQLGKETQYF
.,TRBV7-3,TRBJ2-7,.,TGTGCCAGCAGCTTAGGGCCCGCCAGCAGGGGCGAGCAGTACTTC,CASSLGPASRGEQYF
.,TRBV27,TRBJ2-7,.,TGTGCCAGCACCCCGCCAGGCGCAACCTACGAGCAGTACTTC,CASTPPGATYEQYF
TRBD2,TRBV6-1,TRBJ2-7,.,TGTGCCAGCAGTGAAGTGGGCGGGAGGGCCTACGAGCAGTACTTC,CASSEVGGRAYEQYF
.,TRBV6-7,TRBJ2-7,.,TGTGCCAGCAGTTACTCGTCCCCCAACTATGTCCTATATTACGAGCAGTACTTC,CASSYSSPNYVLYYEQYF
.,TRBV28,TRBJ2-3,.,TGTGCCAGCAGTTTCGCCAGGCCCCCGGATCCGCAGTATTTT,CASSFARPPDPQYF
.,TRBV29-1,TRBJ2-3,.,TGCAGCGTTGAGTATCCAGATACGCAGTATTTT,CSVEYPDTQYF
.,TRBV5-8,TRBJ1-2,.,TGTGCCAGCAGCTCAAGGGGATTGGGCGGCTACACCTTC,CASSSRGLGGYTF
.,TRBV4-1,TRBJ1-3,once,TGCGCCAGCAGCCCACAGATATCAAGCTCTGGAAACACCATATATTTT,CASSPQISSSGNTIYF